This entry lists 8 T cell receptor beta chains sequenced from one sample in a study of blood T cells in healthy people across ages (dated by TCRdb to 2013 to 2016). The library was obtained by 5' RACE. These reads were obtained on an Illumina HiSeq 2500. A second PCR of roughly 6 to 11 cycles was run with a J-beta primer mix and a sample-barcoded 5' primer. TCRdb cleaned the public reads at Q25 with fastp, built clones with MiXCR and kept in-frame beta chains. Each CDR3 protein gets just one entry, which takes the most common genes and DNA from the rows behind it. The sample table records under 950,000 distinct CDR3 sequences; about 24% of these occur just once. The ten largest clones capture around a fifth of the sample. Source material: blood. All receptors come from a man in his 70s in good health.

This clonotype was observed a handful of times. The J gene is TRBJ1-5, the V gene TRBV20-1; no clear D. Germline CDR1 and CDR2: DFQATT and SNEGSKA (reference sequence). Trimming stripped 1 base from V and 6 bases from J, with 10 bases between. This CDR3 is 13 amino acids long. The CDR3 DNA reads as TGCAGTGCTAGAGCAGTCAGAGTTCAGCCCCAGCATTTT. The encoded protein is CSARAVRVQPQHF.

As to this clonotype: One base away lies a much larger clone, so this may be a sequencing read error. The rearrangement joins TRBV5-6 to TRBJ2-7; D uncertain. This CDR3 is 13 amino acids long. Trimming removed 2 bases from V and 3 bases from J, with 9 bases in between. Germline-derived CDR1 and CDR2 are SGHDT and YYEEEE. Written as DNA, the CDR3 is TGTGCCAGCAGCTTCAACAGCCTCTACGAGCAGTACGTC. Translation: CASSFNSLYEQYV.

The chain has TRBV11-2 and TRBJ1-2; perhaps TRBD1 as D (5 bases). Per germline, CDR1 SGHAT and CDR2 FQNNGV. The CDR3 runs to 14 residues. Trimming stripped 5 bases from V and 2 bases from J, with 12 bases between. CDR3 nucleotides: TGTGCCAGCAGCGCACCGGACAAGAACTATGGCTACACCTTC. Encoded protein: CASSAPDKNYGYTF.

This clonotype appeared a few times. V usage is TRBV7-2 and J usage is TRBJ1-2, with D hard to call. The CDR3 has 17 amino acids. CDR1 SGHTA and CDR2 FQGNSA come from the germline V gene. V dropped 1 base and J dropped 2 bases, with 17 bases sitting between them. The CDR3 is CASSLEPLGVTNYGYTF. The CDR3 DNA is TGTGCCAGCAGCTTAGAGCCGCTCGGAGTGACCAACTATGGCTACACCTTC. The variable domain in full, completed from reference TRBV7-2 and TRBJ1-2, reads GAGVSQSPSNKVTEKGKDVELRCDPISGHTALYWYRQSLGQGLEFLIYFQGNSAPDKSGLPSDRFSAERTGGSVSTLTIQRTQQEDSAVYLCASSLEPLGVTNYGYTFGSGTRLTVV.

The chain has TRBV6-1 and TRBJ2-5, with D perhaps TRBD1 (5 bases). The CDR3 is 14 residues long. Germline V gene lookup returns CDR1 MNHNS and CDR2 SASEGT. Trimming removed 4 bases from V and 4 bases from J, with 13 bases in between. In DNA form, the CDR3 reads TGTGCCAGCAGTGGAAGACAGCAGCTAGAGACCCAGTACTTC. Translation: CASSGRQQLETQYF.

Many counts were recorded for this clonotype. The chain employs TRBV7-6 and TRBJ2-7, with D perhaps matching TRBD1 (5 bases). The length of the CDR3 is 16 residues. The V gene lost 4 bases and the J gene lost 2 bases, with 18 bases spanning the gap. Germline V gives CDR1 SGHVS, CDR2 FNYEAQ. CDR3 coding DNA: TGTGCCAGCAGCTCGTCATCAGGGTACCCTCCCTACGAGCAGTACTTC. It encodes CASSSSSGYPPYEQYF.

The chain uses TRBV7-6 and TRBJ1-1; D is perhaps TRBD1 (5 bases). V was trimmed by 4 bases and J by 1 base, leaving 10 bases between them. There are 14 residues in the CDR3. Germline V CDR1 and CDR2: SGHVS, FNYEAQ. CDR3 DNA sequence: TGTGCCAGCAGCTCAGGGATAGGGAACACTGAAGCTTTCTTT. The encoded protein is CASSSGIGNTEAFF.

This clonotype showed up just a few times. The rearrangement links TRBV5-5 to TRBJ1-1; 9 nucleotides match TRBD1. The junction had 5 bases not matched to a gene; V was cut back by 4 bases and J by 1 base. The CDR3 extends over 15 amino acids. Germline-derived CDR1 and CDR2 are SGHKS and YYEKEE (reference sequence). As DNA, the CDR3 is TGTGCCAGCAGCCCCGACAGGGGGGGGAACACTGAAGCTTTCTTT. Protein product: CASSPDRGGNTEAFF.